The clone carrying this T cell receptor (beta chain) was observed a few times. The antigen remains undetermined. The sample belongs to a study of shared clonotypes between healthy human individuals. The overall study: The plates for each donor numbered three CD4 naive, three CD4 memory, two CD8 naive and one CD8 memory. Whole-study results and caveats: Generation of non-shared clonotypes was less probable than generation of clonotypes shared by all four donors. Measured sharing among donors was expected to vary with sequencing depth.

CDR3 length: 14 residues. Trimming cost V 4 bases and J 0 bases, with 10 bases left between them. CDR1 and CDR2 (germline): SGHNT, YYREEE (reference sequence). The study ran the assay at deep level. Profiling relied on immunoSEQ multiplex PCR, and the TCRdb table lists in-frame clones only, not all of them. The sample has approximately 700,000 clones, around 73% seen once. The receptor's source is a woman in her 30s in good health. The source material was memory CD4+ T cells sorted from blood. As to subset: CD45RA-negative fraction. The chain is built from TRBV5-4 and TRBJ1-1; a weak D match, TRBD1 (6 bases). DNA of the CDR3: TGTGCCAGCAGCCGTGACAGGTTGAACACTGAAGCTTTCTTT. This translates into CASSRDRLNTEAFF.